This T cell receptor (beta chain) was recorded in a study of PD-L1 blockade in urothelial cancer. Turning to the study itself: Males with bladder-origin urothelial cancer constituted about 85% of the roughly 30 patients. Blood analysis was done at 3 weeks (second dose) and 6 weeks after treatment began. T cells numbered a median of 141,255 in the blood samples.

The table came from immunoSEQ multiplex PCR; TCRdb's copy has only in-frame clones and leaves some out. The sample lists 53,000 or so clones, approximately 86% occurring once. The CDR3 has 13 amino acids. Germline CDR1 is SNHLY and CDR2 is FYNNEI. V gave up 7 bases and J gave up 3 bases; unmatched junction bases: 3. The chain employs TRBV2 and TRBJ1-3; 7 bases line up with TRBD1. The source of this sequence is a man in his sixties with urothelial cancer. The sample was PBMCs, taken around atezolizumab (anti-PD-L1) treatment. CDR3 loop: CASKTGIGNTIYF. As DNA, the CDR3 is TGTGCCAGCAAGACAGGGATTGGAAACACCATATATTTT.